A selection of T cell receptor beta chains follows, all from one sample in a study of T cell responses to AZD1222 COVID-19 vaccine. The method was immunoSEQ multiplex PCR; TCRdb's version includes in-frame clones alone and lacks a portion of them. The data show 100,000 to 150,000 clones, 88% seen once. Specimen: peripheral blood, collected on day 0 of AZD1222 vaccination. The receptor source for this set is an adult in good health. Each CDR3 is given with its conserved first and last residue.

V gene,J gene,CDR3 protein
TRBV18,TRBJ1-3,CASSPTAGDTIYF
TRBV4-1,TRBJ2-2,CASSQGPRRGANTGELFF
TRBV5-1,TRBJ1-4,CASSLWTLQSNEKLFF
TRBV7-2,TRBJ2-2,CASSLQGAGIGELFF
TRBV3-1/TRBV3-2,TRBJ1-5,CASSQENNQPQHF
TRBV10-2,TRBJ1-6,CASRTGGADSPLHF
TRBV7-2,TRBJ1-1,CASSSLGGSTEAFF
TRBV3-1/TRBV3-2,TRBJ2-1,CASSSLGGRSDEQFF
TRBV5-1,TRBJ2-1,CASSLDRSRNEQFF
TRBV6-2/TRBV6-3,TRBJ1-1,CASSYGGGTEAFF
TRBV6-1,TRBJ2-7,CASSEGAYEQYF
TRBV27,TRBJ2-7,CASSIRGGIFYEQYF
TRBV14,TRBJ2-7,CASSRAGRSYEQYF
TRBV7-8,TRBJ2-1,CASSLGRQGALPVGSYNEQFF
TRBV2,TRBJ1-5,CASQERDINQPQHF
TRBV19,TRBJ2-7,CASSDPRGAYEQYF
TRBV9,TRBJ2-3,CASSQGLAGAQDTQYF
TRBV5-1,TRBJ1-3,CASRSGESFSGNTIYF
TRBV6-1,TRBJ2-7,CASSGLPAGSSYEQYF
TRBV24-1,TRBJ1-5,CATSDSTGGHGQPQHF
TRBV4-1,TRBJ1-5,CASSQKDGQPQHF
TRBV24-1,TRBJ2-1,CATSPPGQGPKGFNEQFF
TRBV27,TRBJ1-5,CASSSSWGGHQPQHF